The rows below give T cell receptor beta chains drawn from one sample of a study of T cell repertoires in cytomegalovirus infection. In TCRdb, the reads were re-called with MiXCR into one record per CDR3 protein. Found here are 510,000 or so distinct CDR3 sequences, more than 25% of them singletons; the top ten hold 13%. The source material was PBMCs. The receptors come from a human donor in good health (CMV status not recorded). Some clones in this sample may be carry-over from other donors' samples. Both conserved end residues are part of each CDR3. Fields, in order: CDR3 protein, V gene, J gene.

CASKSKGNKNIQYF	TRBV2	TRBJ2-4
CSVSGRGPGNTIYF	TRBV29-1	TRBJ1-3
CASSSTSGREVSYNEQFF	TRBV12-3/TRBV12-4	TRBJ2-1
CSVASRQGSDTQYF	TRBV29-1	TRBJ2-3
CASSLGSMNTEAFF	TRBV7-2	TRBJ1-1
CSALISSYNEQFF	TRBV20-1	TRBJ2-1
CASSYAGYTGELFF	TRBV6-2/TRBV6-3	TRBJ2-2
CSVRGQVSDYTF	TRBV29-1	TRBJ1-2
CASSQESPTEAFF	TRBV4-1	TRBJ1-1
CASSFKTGQGEQYF	TRBV7-6	TRBJ2-7
CSVAQGNRQPQHF	TRBV29-1	TRBJ1-5
CASKTGTFDSGNTIYF	TRBV7-4	TRBJ1-3
CASSSETGIDGYTF	TRBV11-2	TRBJ1-2
CASQRRESYNEQFF	TRBV5-1	TRBJ2-1
CASSETMNTEAFF	TRBV7-6	TRBJ1-1
CASSFGQSGEQYF	TRBV7-2	TRBJ2-7
CASSLVGTSAQETQYF	TRBV11-3	TRBJ2-5
CSARIQETQYF	TRBV20-1	TRBJ2-5
CASSQDWDAAHTDTQYF	TRBV4-3	TRBJ2-3
CASSLEGRSLAGPNEQFF	TRBV7-9	TRBJ2-1
CASSLARGGSGHEQFF	TRBV7-2	TRBJ2-1
CASSLAHRVAEQFF	TRBV7-8	TRBJ2-1
CAISESLITEAFF	TRBV10-3	TRBJ1-1
CASSLLGTVTGELFF	TRBV7-2	TRBJ2-2
CASSSDVPLGTGELFF	TRBV7-6	TRBJ2-2
CASIPLGTSGGTDTQYF	TRBV12-3/TRBV12-4	TRBJ2-3
CASSTPGRTEAFF	TRBV7-2	TRBJ1-1
CASGISGSSGNEQFF	TRBV7-3	TRBJ2-1
CASSLPTWVQNTEAFF	TRBV7-2	TRBJ1-1
CASSYSYSYNEQFF	TRBV19	TRBJ2-1
CASSLPKGYEKERTDTQYF	TRBV7-2	TRBJ2-3
CASSDASENEQFF	TRBV2	TRBJ2-1
CASSYGDSQNIQYF	TRBV6-5	TRBJ2-4
CASSQGFGGDSPLHF	TRBV4-1	TRBJ1-6
CAISGANGANVLTF	TRBV10-3	TRBJ2-6
CASSYSGRRQETQYF	TRBV12-3/TRBV12-4	TRBJ2-5
CASSSIAGSTDTQYF	TRBV11-2	TRBJ2-3
CASNFVSGELFF	TRBV19	TRBJ2-2
CATSRASGRGWNEQFF	TRBV15	TRBJ2-1